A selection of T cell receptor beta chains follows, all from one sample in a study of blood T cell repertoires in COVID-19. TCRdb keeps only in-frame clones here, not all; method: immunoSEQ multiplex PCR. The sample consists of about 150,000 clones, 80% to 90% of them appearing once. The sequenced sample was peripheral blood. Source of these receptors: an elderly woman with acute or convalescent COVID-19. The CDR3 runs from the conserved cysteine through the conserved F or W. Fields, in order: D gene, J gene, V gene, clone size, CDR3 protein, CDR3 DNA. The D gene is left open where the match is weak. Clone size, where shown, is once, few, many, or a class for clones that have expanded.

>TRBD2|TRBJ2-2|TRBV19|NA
CASSMGLAANTGELFF
TGTGCCAGTAGTATGGGACTAGCGGCGAACACCGGGGAGCTGTTTTTT
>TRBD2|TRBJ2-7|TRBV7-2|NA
CASSSLAGALGQYF
TGTGCCAGCAGCTCCCTAGCGGGGGCACTGGGGCAGTACTTC
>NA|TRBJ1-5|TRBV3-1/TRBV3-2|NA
CASSRMGADQPQHF
TGTGCCAGCAGCAGGATGGGGGCTGATCAGCCCCAGCATTTT
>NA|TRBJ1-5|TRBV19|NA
CASSIPRSRNQPQHF
TGTGCCAGTAGTATCCCACGGAGTCGCAATCAGCCCCAGCATTTT
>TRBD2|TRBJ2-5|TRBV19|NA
CASGGLAETQYF
TGTGCCAGCGGCGGACTAGCCGAGACCCAGTACTTC
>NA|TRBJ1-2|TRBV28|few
CASSLSGFGYTF
TGTGCCAGCAGTTTGTCGGGGTTTGGCTACACCTTC
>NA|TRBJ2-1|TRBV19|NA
CASRLRDNSYNEQFF
TGTGCCAGTAGACTTCGGGACAACTCCTACAATGAGCAGTTCTTC
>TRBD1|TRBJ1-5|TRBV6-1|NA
CASSEEDRVNSNQPQHF
TGTGCCAGCAGTGAAGAGGACAGGGTGAATAGCAATCAGCCCCAGCATTTT
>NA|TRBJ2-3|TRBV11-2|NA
CASSPTSWAQYF
TGTGCCAGCAGTCCAACTAGCTGGGCGCAGTATTTT
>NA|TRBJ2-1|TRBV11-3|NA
CASSIFGGEQFF
TGTGCCAGCAGCATTTTCGGGGGTGAGCAGTTCTTC
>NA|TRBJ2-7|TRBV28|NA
CASSLPGQLSYEQYF
TGTGCCAGCAGTTTACCCGGACAGCTTTCCTACGAGCAGTACTTC
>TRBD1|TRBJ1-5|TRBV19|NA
CASTPSDRGGGTQHF
TGTGCCAGTACCCCCTCCGACAGGGGCGGTGGGACCCAGCATTTT
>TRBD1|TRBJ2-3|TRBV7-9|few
CASTHRAGGESTDTQYF
TGTGCCAGCACCCACCGGGCAGGGGGAGAAAGCACAGATACGCAGTATTTT
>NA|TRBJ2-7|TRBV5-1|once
CASSLGSSYEQYF
TGCGCCAGCAGCTTAGGGAGCTCCTACGAGCAGTACTTC
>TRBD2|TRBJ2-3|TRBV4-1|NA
CASSQDRMVAGEIDTQYF
TGCGCCAGCAGCCAAGATCGGATGGTAGCGGGAGAAATAGATACGCAGTATTTT
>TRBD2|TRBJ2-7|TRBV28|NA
CASTRAGGPGYEQYF
TGTGCCAGCACCCGAGCGGGGGGGCCGGGGTACGAGCAGTACTTC
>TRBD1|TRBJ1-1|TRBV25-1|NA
CASSGTGGNTEAFF
TGTGCCAGCAGCGGGACAGGGGGGAACACTGAAGCTTTCTTT
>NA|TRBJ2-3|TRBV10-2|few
CASSDRTPGDTQYF
TGCGCCAGCAGTGATCGTACTCCCGGGGATACGCAGTATTTT
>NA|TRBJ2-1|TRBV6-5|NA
CASSSAYEQFF
TGTGCCAGCAGCTCCGCGTATGAGCAGTTCTTC
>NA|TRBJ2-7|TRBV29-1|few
CSVEEGLNDYEQYF
TGCAGCGTTGAAGAGGGCCTTAACGACTACGAGCAGTACTTC
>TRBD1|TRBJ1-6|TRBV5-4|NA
CASSRGQGINSPLHF
TGTGCCAGCAGCAGGGGACAGGGGATAAATTCACCCCTCCACTTT
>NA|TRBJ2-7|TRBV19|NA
CASSIGQGRSYEQYF
TGTGCCAGTAGTATTGGGCAGGGCAGGTCCTACGAGCAGTACTTC
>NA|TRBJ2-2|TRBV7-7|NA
CASSYQGGTGELFF
TGTGCTAGCAGCTACCAGGGAGGCACCGGGGAGCTGTTTTTT
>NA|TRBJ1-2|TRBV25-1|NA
CASSTGNYGYTF
TGTGCCAGCAGTACAGGGAACTATGGCTACACCTTC
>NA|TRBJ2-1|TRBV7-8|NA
CASSRSSYNEQFF
TGTGCCAGCAGCCGGAGCTCCTACAATGAGCAGTTCTTC
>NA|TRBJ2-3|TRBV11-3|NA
CASSYTGSTDTQYF
TGTGCCAGCAGCTATACAGGGAGCACAGATACGCAGTATTTT
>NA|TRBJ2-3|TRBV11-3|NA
CASSLGGRTDTQYF
TGTGCCAGCAGCTTGGGGGGTCGGACAGATACGCAGTATTTT
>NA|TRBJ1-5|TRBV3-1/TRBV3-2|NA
CASSQSGTLNQPQHF
TGTGCCAGCAGCCAATCTGGGACACTCAATCAGCCCCAGCATTTT
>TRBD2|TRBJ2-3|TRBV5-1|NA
CASSLVLAGGTDTQYF
TGCGCCAGCAGCTTGGTTCTAGCGGGGGGAACAGATACGCAGTATTTT
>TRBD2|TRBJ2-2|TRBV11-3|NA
CASSLGVAGAGGELFF
TGTGCCAGCAGCCTAGGAGTGGCGGGAGCGGGCGGGGAGCTGTTTTTT
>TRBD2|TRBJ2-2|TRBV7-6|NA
CASSLEASGDSGELFF
TGTGCCAGCAGCTTAGAGGCTAGCGGGGATTCCGGGGAGCTGTTTTTT
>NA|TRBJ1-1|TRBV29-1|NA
CSVEGRAPSPSAFF
TGCAGCGTTGAAGGCAGGGCCCCGAGCCCATCAGCTTTCTTT
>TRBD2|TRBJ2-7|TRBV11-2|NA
CASSSHLLASGRIEQYF
TGTGCCAGCAGCTCCCATTTGCTCGCTAGCGGGAGAATCGAGCAGTACTTC
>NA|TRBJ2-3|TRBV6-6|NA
CASSLRDTNTDTQYF
TGTGCCAGCAGTCTCCGGGACACTAACACAGATACGCAGTATTTT
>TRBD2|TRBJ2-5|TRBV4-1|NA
CASSQAGLAGGETQYF
TGCGCCAGCAGCCAAGCTGGACTAGCGGGGGGAGAGACCCAGTACTTC
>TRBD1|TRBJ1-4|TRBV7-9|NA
CASSLVFGTTGGNEKLFF
TGTGCCAGCAGCTTAGTATTCGGGACGACAGGGGGGAATGAAAAACTGTTTTTT
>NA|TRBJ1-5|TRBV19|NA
CASSIVGISQPQHF
TGTGCCAGTAGTATAGTGGGCATTTCCCAGCCCCAGCATTTT
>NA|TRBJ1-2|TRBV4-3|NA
CASSQDRVSYGYTF
TGCGCCAGCAGCCAAGACAGGGTGTCCTATGGCTACACCTTC
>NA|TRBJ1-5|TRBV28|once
CASSTTRGGDYQPQHF
TGTGCCAGCAGTACCACCCGTGGGGGGGATTACCAGCCCCAGCATTTT
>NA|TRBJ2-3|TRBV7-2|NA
CASSLAQASTQYF
TGTGCCAGCAGCTTAGCCCAGGCCTCTACGCAGTATTTT
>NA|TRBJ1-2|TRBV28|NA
CASRPLGTPYHGYTF
TGTGCCAGCAGGCCACTCGGGACACCCTACCATGGCTACACCTTC
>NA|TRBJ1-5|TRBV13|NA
CASSLGGSGLWQPQHF
TGTGCCAGCAGCTTAGGGGGTTCGGGGTTGTGGCAGCCCCAGCATTTT
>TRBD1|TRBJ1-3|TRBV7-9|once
CASSLAAGQGARNTIYF
TGTGCCAGCAGCTTAGCGGCGGGGCAGGGGGCCCGAAACACCATATATTTT
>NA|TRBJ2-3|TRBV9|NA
CASSSGTGLAGGSTDTQYF
TGTGCCAGCAGCTCCGGGACAGGGTTAGCGGGGGGCAGCACAGATACGCAGTATTTT
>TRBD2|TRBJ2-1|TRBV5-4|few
CASSPQRGSYNEQFF
TGTGCCAGCAGCCCACAGCGGGGCTCCTACAATGAGCAGTTCTTC
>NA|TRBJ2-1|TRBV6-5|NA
CASAWGGTIEQFF
TGTGCCAGTGCCTGGGGCGGGACGATCGAGCAGTTCTTC
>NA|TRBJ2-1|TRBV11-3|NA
CASSFGGATYNEQFF
TGTGCCAGCAGCTTTGGCGGGGCCACGTACAATGAGCAGTTCTTC
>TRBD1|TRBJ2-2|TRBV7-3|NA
CASSPTGVGELFF
TGTGCCAGCAGCCCGACAGGGGTCGGGGAGCTGTTTTTT
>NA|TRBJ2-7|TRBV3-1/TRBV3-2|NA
CASSPPPPSEQYF
TGTGCCAGCAGCCCTCCACCCCCTAGCGAGCAGTACTTC
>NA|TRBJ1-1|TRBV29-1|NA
CSVEGGSGDLNTEAFF
TGCAGCGTTGAAGGGGGATCGGGGGACCTGAACACTGAAGCTTTCTTT
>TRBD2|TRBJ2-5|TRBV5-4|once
CASSSMGLAGGETQYF
TGTGCCAGCAGCTCGATGGGACTAGCGGGGGGCGAGACCCAGTACTTC
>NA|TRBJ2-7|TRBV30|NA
CAWPPGHPSYEQYF
TGTGCCTGGCCTCCGGGACACCCATCCTACGAGCAGTACTTC
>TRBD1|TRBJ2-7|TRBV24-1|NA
CATSDSGTGGVFEQYF
TGTGCCACCAGTGATTCCGGGACAGGGGGTGTTTTCGAGCAGTACTTC
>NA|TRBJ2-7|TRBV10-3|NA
CATAQGFRDEQYF
TGTGCCACCGCACAGGGATTCCGGGACGAGCAGTACTTC
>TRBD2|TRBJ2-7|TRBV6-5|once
CASHRGGGYEQYF
TGTGCCAGTCACCGGGGGGGCGGCTACGAGCAGTACTTC
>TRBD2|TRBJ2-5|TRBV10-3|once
CAIATSGGAETQYF
TGTGCCATCGCAACTAGCGGGGGGGCTGAGACCCAGTACTTC